The clone carrying this T cell receptor beta chain was recorded only once. Its antigen is unidentified. The record originates from a study of brain metastases from non-small cell lung cancer. This CDR3 spans 15 amino acids. J gave up 2 bases and V 0 bases, and 4 bases lay outside the gene matches. The V gene's germline CDR1 is GTSNPN and CDR2 SVGIG (reference sequence). Clones were sequenced by immunoSEQ multiplex PCR, and TCRdb holds only the in-frame ones, with some missing. There are thousands of clones in the sample; roughly 82% occur only once, and roughly 19% lies in the top ten. The study's findings and limits: Metastases had sparse T cells but largely shared repertoires with primaries. In about 60% of brain metastases, T-cell clones were expanded compared with matched primary tumors.

This chain uses TRBV30 with TRBJ1-5, with 7 bases that match TRBD1. The sample taken for sequencing was primary lung tumor tissue. The sequence came from a donor aged 40 or over with non-small cell lung cancer. The CDR3 spells CAWSVPGGGNQPQHF. The CDR3 DNA is TGTGCCTGGAGTGTCCCAGGGGGAGGCAATCAGCCCCAGCATTTT.